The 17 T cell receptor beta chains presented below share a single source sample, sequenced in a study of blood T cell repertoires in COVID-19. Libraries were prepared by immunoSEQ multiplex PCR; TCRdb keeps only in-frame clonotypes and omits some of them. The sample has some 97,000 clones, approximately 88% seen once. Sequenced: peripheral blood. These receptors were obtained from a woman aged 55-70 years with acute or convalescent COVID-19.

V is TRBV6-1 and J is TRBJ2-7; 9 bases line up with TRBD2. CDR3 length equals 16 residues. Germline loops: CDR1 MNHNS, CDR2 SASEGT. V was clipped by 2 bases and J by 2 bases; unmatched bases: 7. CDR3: CASSEFLTSGTYEQYF. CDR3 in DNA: TGTGCCAGCAGTGAATTTCTGACTAGCGGTACCTACGAGCAGTACTTC.

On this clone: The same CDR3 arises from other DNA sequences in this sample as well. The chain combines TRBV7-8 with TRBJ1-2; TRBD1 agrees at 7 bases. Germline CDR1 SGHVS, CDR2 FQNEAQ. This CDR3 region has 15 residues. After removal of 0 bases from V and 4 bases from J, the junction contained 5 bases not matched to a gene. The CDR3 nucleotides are TGTGCCAGCAGCTTAGCGAAGACAGGGCTCTATGGCTACACCTTC. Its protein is CASSLAKTGLYGYTF.

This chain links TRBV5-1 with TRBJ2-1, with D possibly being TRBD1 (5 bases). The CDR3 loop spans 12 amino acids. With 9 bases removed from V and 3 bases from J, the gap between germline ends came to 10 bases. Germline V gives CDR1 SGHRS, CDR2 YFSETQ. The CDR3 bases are TGCGCCAACCAGACAGACTACAATGAGCAGTTCTTC. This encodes CANQTDYNEQFF.

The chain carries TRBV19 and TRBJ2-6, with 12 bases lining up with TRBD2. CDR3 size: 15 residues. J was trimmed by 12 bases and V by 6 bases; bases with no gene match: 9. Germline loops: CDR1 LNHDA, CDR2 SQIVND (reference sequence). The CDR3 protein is CASSLTSGSSVVLTF. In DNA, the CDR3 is TGTGCCAGTAGCTTGACTAGCGGGAGTTCGGTCGTCCTGACTTTC. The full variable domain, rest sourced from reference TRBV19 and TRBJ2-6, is DGGITQSPKYLFRKEGQNVTLSCEQNLNHDAMYWYRQDPGQGLRLIYYSQIVNDFQKGDIAEGYSVSREKKESFPLTVTSAQKNPTAFYLCASSLTSGSSVVLTFGAGSRLTVL.

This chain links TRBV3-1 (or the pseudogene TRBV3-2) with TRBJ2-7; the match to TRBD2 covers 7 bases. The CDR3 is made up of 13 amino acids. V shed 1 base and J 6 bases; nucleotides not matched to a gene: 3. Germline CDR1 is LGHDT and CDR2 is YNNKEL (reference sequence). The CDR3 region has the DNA TGTGCCAGCAGCCAAGGAGCGGGAAGCGAGCAGTACGTC. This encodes CASSQGAGSEQYV.

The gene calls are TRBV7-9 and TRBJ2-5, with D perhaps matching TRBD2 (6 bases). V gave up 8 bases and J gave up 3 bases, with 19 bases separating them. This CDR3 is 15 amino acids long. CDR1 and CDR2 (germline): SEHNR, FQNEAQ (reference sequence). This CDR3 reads CASGPTALAKETQYF. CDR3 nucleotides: TGTGCCAGCGGCCCCACGGCACTAGCTAAAGAGACCCAGTACTTC.

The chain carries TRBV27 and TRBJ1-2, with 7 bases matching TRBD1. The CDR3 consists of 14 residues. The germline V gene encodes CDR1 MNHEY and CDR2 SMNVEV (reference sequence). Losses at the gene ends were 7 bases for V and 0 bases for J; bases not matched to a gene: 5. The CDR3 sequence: CASKGALANYGYTF. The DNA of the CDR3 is TGTGCCAGCAAGGGGGCCTTAGCTAACTATGGCTACACCTTC.

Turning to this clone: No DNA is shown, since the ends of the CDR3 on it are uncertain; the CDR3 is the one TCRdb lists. The chain's CDR3 is CASSKVGTGSNSPLHF. The chain recombines TRBV21-1 with TRBJ1-6; TRBD1, the table's D call, was not compared with the DNA. TRBV21-1 is a known pseudogene. The CDR3 extends over 16 residues, inclusive of both ends.

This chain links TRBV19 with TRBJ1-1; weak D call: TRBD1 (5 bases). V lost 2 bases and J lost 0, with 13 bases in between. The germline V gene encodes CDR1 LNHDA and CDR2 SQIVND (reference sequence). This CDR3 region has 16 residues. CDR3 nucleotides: TGTGCCAGTAGTATAAGAAGGGGCCGCCTGAACACTGAAGCTTTCTTT. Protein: CASSIRRGRLNTEAFF.

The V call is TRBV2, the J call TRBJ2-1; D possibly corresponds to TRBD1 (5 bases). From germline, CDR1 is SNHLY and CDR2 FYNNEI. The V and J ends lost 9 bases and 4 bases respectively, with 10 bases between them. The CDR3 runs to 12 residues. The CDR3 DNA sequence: TGTGCCAGTAAGAGACAGTACAATGAGCAGTTCTTC. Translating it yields CASKRQYNEQFF.

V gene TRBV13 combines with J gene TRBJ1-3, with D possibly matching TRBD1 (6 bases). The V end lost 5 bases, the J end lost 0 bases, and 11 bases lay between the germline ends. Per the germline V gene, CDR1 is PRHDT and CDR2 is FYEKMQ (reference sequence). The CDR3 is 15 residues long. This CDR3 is CASSPRTASGNTIYF. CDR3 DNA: TGTGCCAGCAGCCCAAGGACAGCCTCTGGAAACACCATATATTTT.

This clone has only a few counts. Here the CDR3 reads CASSEAYQETQYF. Written as DNA, the CDR3 is TGCGCCAGCAGTGAAGCGTACCAAGAGACCCAGTACTTC. The chain joins TRBV10-1 to TRBJ2-5; D unclear. The CDR3 spans 13 residues. Germline lookup yields CDR1 WNHNN and CDR2 SYGVQD (reference sequence). Trimming stripped 3 bases from V and 0 bases from J, with 5 bases between.

CDR3 DNA sequence: TGCGCCAGCAGTGAGGGACTAGCGGGAGGTTCAGATACGCAGTATTTT. Residues: CASSEGLAGGSDTQYF. The rearrangement links TRBV10-2 to TRBJ2-3; TRBD2 agrees at 14 bases. V dropped 2 bases and J dropped 4; count of bases not matched to a gene: 2. The CDR3 runs to 16 residues. CDR1 is WSHSY and CDR2 is SAAADI in the germline V gene.

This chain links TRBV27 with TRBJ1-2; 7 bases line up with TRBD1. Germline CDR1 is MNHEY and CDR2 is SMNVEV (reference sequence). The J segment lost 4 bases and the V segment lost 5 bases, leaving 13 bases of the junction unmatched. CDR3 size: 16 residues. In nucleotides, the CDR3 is TGTGCCAGCAGTCCCGGGACAGCCCCTGGACTCTATGGCTACACCTTC. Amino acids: CASSPGTAPGLYGYTF.

The CDR3: CASSLTGGSPLHF. Written as DNA, the CDR3 is TGTGCCAGCAGTCTCACAGGGGGGTCACCCCTCCACTTT. The V gene is TRBV12-3 or TRBV12-4, the J gene TRBJ1-6; TRBD1 matches 8 bases. CDR3 length equals 13 residues. The V and J ends lost 5 bases and 10 bases, in that order; junction bases with no gene match: 4.

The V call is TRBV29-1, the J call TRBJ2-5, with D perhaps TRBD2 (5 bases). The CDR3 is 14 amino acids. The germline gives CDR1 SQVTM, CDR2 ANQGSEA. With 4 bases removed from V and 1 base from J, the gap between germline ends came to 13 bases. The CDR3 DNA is TGCAGCGTTGGGGGAGAGGGCCTCCAAGAGACCCAGTACTTC. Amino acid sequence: CSVGGEGLQETQYF. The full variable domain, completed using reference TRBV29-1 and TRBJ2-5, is SAVISQKPSRDICQRGTSLTIQCQVDSQVTMMFWYRQQPGQSLTLIATANQGSEATYESGFVIDKFPISRPNLTFSTLTVSNMSPEDSSIYLCSVGGEGLQETQYFGPGTRLLVL.

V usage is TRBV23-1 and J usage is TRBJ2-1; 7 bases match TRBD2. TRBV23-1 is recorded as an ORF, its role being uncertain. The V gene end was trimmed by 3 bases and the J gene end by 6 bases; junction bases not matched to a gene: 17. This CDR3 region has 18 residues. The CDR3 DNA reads TGCGCCAGCAGTCACCTTAATGAAGCGGGATTCCGGTCCAATGAGCAGTTCTTC. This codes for CASSHLNEAGFRSNEQFF.